The 21 T cell receptor beta chains presented below share a single source sample, sequenced in a study of blood T cell repertoires in COVID-19. Only in-frame clones appear in the TCRdb table, and some are missing; sequencing was by immunoSEQ multiplex PCR. In the table there are fewer than 200,000 clones, approximately 83% of which are singletons. The specimen was peripheral blood. These receptors were obtained from a man between 65 and 80 years old with active or convalescent COVID-19.

This chain uses TRBV25-1 with TRBJ1-2; TRBD1 is a possible D gene (6 bases). V was clipped by 3 bases and J by 7 bases, with 12 bases between them. The CDR3 consists of 13 residues. Germline V lookup: CDR1 MGHDK, CDR2 SYGVNS. The CDR3, as DNA: TGTGCCAGCAGTGACCGGACAGTAGGTGGCTACACCTTC. Its translation: CASSDRTVGGYTF.

The rearrangement links TRBV19 to TRBJ1-5; D unclear. Between the trimmed V and J ends, which lost 3 bases and 0 bases, there was a span of 9 bases. Germline V gene data show CDR1 as LNHDA and CDR2 as SQIVND (reference sequence). The CDR3 runs to 15 residues. CDR3 in DNA: TGTGCCAGTAGTATGCGTCTCAATAGCAATCAGCCCCAGCATTTT. It specifies CASSMRLNSNQPQHF.

The chain employs TRBV5-4 and TRBJ2-3, with TRBD2 matching 7 bases. J was trimmed by 0 bases and V by 5 bases; bases with no gene match: 9. Germline loops: CDR1 SGHNT, CDR2 YYREEE (reference sequence). The CDR3 covers 16 residues. The CDR3 sequence: CASSSGTTTSTDTQYF. Here the CDR3 DNA reads TGTGCCAGCAGTTCTGGGACTACAACTAGCACAGATACGCAGTATTTT. The full variable domain, with the rest looked up from reference TRBV5-4 and TRBJ2-3, is ETGVTQSPTHLIKTRGQQVTLRCSSQSGHNTVSWYQQALGQGPQFIFQYYREEENGRGNFPPRFSGLQFPNYSSELNVNALELDDSALYLCASSSGTTTSTDTQYFGPGTRLTVL.

V is TRBV7-2 and J is TRBJ1-6, with a tentative D call TRBD1 (5 bases). Per germline, CDR1 SGHTA and CDR2 FQGNSA. V dropped 4 bases and J dropped 8 bases, with 18 bases sitting between them. This CDR3 comprises 16 residues. CDR3 sequence reads: CASSSQGGVRDSPLHF. In nucleotides, the CDR3 is TGTGCCAGCAGCTCCCAGGGCGGCGTAAGGGATTCACCCCTCCACTTT. The complete variable domain, with remaining parts taken from reference TRBV7-2 and TRBJ1-6, reads GAGVSQSPSNKVTEKGKDVELRCDPISGHTALYWYRQSLGQGLEFLIYFQGNSAPDKSGLPSDRFSAERTGGSVSTLTIQRTQQEDSAVYLCASSSQGGVRDSPLHFGNGTRLTVT.

The gene calls are TRBV19 and TRBJ2-1, with D possibly being TRBD1 (6 bases). V shed 6 bases and J shed 1 base, with 13 bases lying between them. The CDR3 loop spans 15 amino acids. From germline, CDR1 is LNHDA and CDR2 SQIVND (reference sequence). CDR3 sequence (DNA): TGTGCCAGTAGGGAGGACAGCCTTTCCTACAATGAGCAGTTCTTC. This encodes CASREDSLSYNEQFF.

The genes are TRBV7-9 and TRBJ1-5; 8 positions agree with TRBD1. J was trimmed by 6 bases and V by 1 base; bases with no gene match: 5. The CDR3 has 15 residues. CDR1 is SEHNR, CDR2 FQNEAQ, per germline (reference sequence). CDR3 DNA sequence: TGTGCCAGCAGCTTAGGGTCAGGGGGCGTTCAGCCCCAGCATTTT. Its protein product is CASSLGSGGVQPQHF.

The J gene is TRBJ2-2, the V gene TRBV9; TRBD2 matches at 10 bases. This CDR3 comprises 17 residues. V lost 2 bases to trimming and J lost 5 bases; unmatched junction nucleotides: 9. Germline V CDR1 and CDR2: SGDLS, YYNGEE. CDR3 in amino acids: CASSVSAGGPPTGELFF. The CDR3 nucleotides read TGTGCCAGCAGCGTTTCAGCGGGAGGGCCCCCAACCGGGGAGCTGTTTTTT.

This chain links TRBV28 with TRBJ1-6; TRBD1 might be the D (6 bases). Germline CDR1 and CDR2: MDHEN and SYDVKM. The CDR3 is 15 amino acids. The V end lost 5 bases, the J end lost 9 bases, and 17 bases lay between the germline ends. The CDR3 DNA reads TGTGCCAGCAGTCCCCGCCAGGGGTTGGCTTCACCCCTCCACTTT. The encoded protein is CASSPRQGLASPLHF.

The chain carries TRBV29-1 and TRBJ2-5; 8 nucleotides line up with TRBD1. From germline, CDR1 is SQVTM and CDR2 ANQGSEA. There are 14 residues in the CDR3. The junction had 8 bases not matched to a gene; V was cut back by 6 bases and J by 2 bases. CDR3 amino acids: CSVGAGTGQETQYF. The CDR3 region has the DNA TGCAGCGTCGGTGCCGGGACAGGACAAGAGACCCAGTACTTC. Full variable domain (rest looked up from reference TRBV29-1 and TRBJ2-5): SAVISQKPSRDICQRGTSLTIQCQVDSQVTMMFWYRQQPGQSLTLIATANQGSEATYESGFVIDKFPISRPNLTFSTLTVSNMSPEDSSIYLCSVGAGTGQETQYFGPGTRLLVL.

The chain couples TRBV9 to TRBJ2-2; D unresolved. The CDR3 length is 17 residues. Trimming shortened V by 7 bases and J by 0 bases, and 19 bases separated the two germline ends. CDR1 is SGDLS and CDR2 is YYNGEE in the germline V gene. The CDR3 loop is CASHPSVRPANTGELFF. CDR3 nucleotides: TGTGCCAGCCACCCGAGCGTACGGCCCGCGAACACCGGGGAGCTGTTTTTT.

The V and J genes are TRBV5-1 and TRBJ2-3; weak D call: TRBD1 (6 bases). CDR1 SGHRS and CDR2 YFSETQ come from the germline V gene. The V gene lost 0 bases and the J gene lost 6 bases, with 14 bases spanning the gap. This CDR3 has 15 amino acids. CDR3 sequence (DNA): TGCGCCAGCAGCTTGGAACAGGGATTAGGGGATACGCAGTATTTT. Translating it yields CASSLEQGLGDTQYF.

The V and J genes are TRBV5-1 and TRBJ1-2, with D uncertain. CDR1 is SGHRS and CDR2 is YFSETQ in the germline V gene. This CDR3 has 14 residues. Trimming pared 0 bases from V and 8 bases from J, leaving 14 bases between. CDR3 coding DNA: TGCGCCAGCAGCTTGGACCTCGGAATGCGGGGCTACACCTTC. It codes for CASSLDLGMRGYTF.

CDR3 sequence (DNA): TGTGCCAGCAGCGCGGTCCCGAGCTCCTACAATGAGCAGTTCTTC. Amino acid sequence: CASSAVPSSYNEQFF. This chain connects TRBV9 to TRBJ2-1; D not resolved. Germline lookup yields CDR1 SGDLS and CDR2 YYNGEE. The CDR3 is 15 residues long. Between the trimmed V and J ends, which lost 3 bases and 0 bases, there was a span of 10 bases.

The chain combines TRBV6-5 with TRBJ1-4, with D possibly TRBD1 on 5 matching bases. The CDR3 sequence is 14 residues long. V dropped 6 bases and J dropped 7 bases, with 15 bases sitting between them. Per germline, CDR1 MNHEY and CDR2 SVGAGI. The CDR3 reads CASRPWSGGEKLFF. The CDR3 coding sequence is TGTGCCAGCAGACCCTGGTCGGGGGGTGAAAAACTGTTTTTT.

This chain joins TRBV11-2 and TRBJ1-2; TRBD1 matches 11 bases. The CDR3 totals 17 residues. The V segment lost 6 bases and the J segment 4 bases; nucleotides outside the gene matches: 13. The germline gives CDR1 SGHAT, CDR2 FQNNGV. The CDR3 loop reads CASRPLRTGGLVYGYTF. As DNA, the CDR3 is TGTGCCAGCAGACCACTCCGGACAGGGGGCTTGGTCTATGGCTACACCTTC.

This rearrangement joins TRBV11-2 to TRBJ2-3; D is perhaps TRBD2 (6 bases). This CDR3 contains 16 residues. Germline CDR1 is SGHAT and CDR2 is FQNNGV. V was clipped by 5 bases and J by 5 bases, with 20 bases between them. CDR3 nucleotides: TGTGCCAGCAGCGATCTAGCGTGGCAATTCCGAGATACGCAGTATTTT. It specifies CASSDLAWQFRDTQYF.

The chain is built from TRBV27 and TRBJ1-4; D remains ambiguous. V shed 5 bases and J shed 8 bases, with 18 bases lying between them. The CDR3 runs 15 residues. Germline loops: CDR1 MNHEY, CDR2 SMNVEV (reference sequence). The CDR3 region has the DNA TGTGCCAGCAGTCCGGTCCAGGTGCATATCGAAAAACTGTTTTTT. It is translated as CASSPVQVHIEKLFF.

V gene TRBV5-1 combines with J gene TRBJ2-6; no clear D. CDR3 length: 15 residues. Deletions cut 4 bases from V and 4 bases from J, with 12 bases between. CDR1 is SGHRS and CDR2 is YFSETQ in the germline V gene. CDR3 protein: CASSAAYSGANVLTF. Here the CDR3 DNA reads TGCGCCAGCAGCGCTGCCTATTCCGGGGCCAACGTCCTGACTTTC.

The genes are TRBV6-5 and TRBJ1-2; D gene unclear. In germline, CDR1 is MNHEY, CDR2 SVGAGI. V lost 6 bases and J 5 bases, leaving 7 bases between the germline ends. CDR3 length: 11 amino acids. CDR3 sequence: CASSVTYGYTF. The CDR3 DNA reads as TGTGCCAGCAGCGTGACATATGGCTACACCTTC.

The chain links TRBV18 to TRBJ2-5, with unresolved D. Between the trimmed V and J ends, which lost 3 bases and 3 bases, there was a span of 11 bases. The CDR3 runs 14 residues. Germline V gene sequence: CDR1 KGHSH, CDR2 LQKENI. The CDR3 sequence is CASSPNQAEETQYF. DNA of the CDR3: TGTGCCAGCTCACCCAACCAGGCAGAAGAGACCCAGTACTTC.

The V gene is TRBV4-3, the J gene TRBJ1-2; 9 bases are a match to TRBD1. Trimming removed 3 bases from V and 6 bases from J; junction bases left unmatched: 8. CDR3 length: 15 residues. From germline, CDR1 is LGHNA and CDR2 YSLEER. CDR3 nucleotides: TGCGCCAGCAGCCAGCTCACCGGGACAGGGCATGGCTACACCTTC. It encodes CASSQLTGTGHGYTF.